The 32 T cell receptor beta chains in this list originate from one sample, sequenced in a study of blood T cell repertoires in COVID-19. TCRdb's table, derived via immunoSEQ multiplex PCR, lists solely in-frame clones and lacks some. Of about 270,000 clones listed, approximately 86% were seen once; the top ten hold about 8.6%. Source material: peripheral blood. These receptors were taken from a man aged 35-49 years with active or convalescent COVID-19.

This chain connects TRBV18 to TRBJ1-2, with D perhaps TRBD1 (5 bases). The length of the CDR3 is 15 residues. V dropped 2 bases and J dropped 4 bases, with 14 bases sitting between them. CDR1 KGHSH and CDR2 LQKENI come from the germline V gene. The CDR3 DNA is TGTGCCAGCTCACCAGCGGGGGAGCCCCTCTATGGCTACACCTTC. This encodes CASSPAGEPLYGYTF. Full variable domain (missing parts from reference TRBV18 and TRBJ1-2): NAGVMQNPRHLVRRRGQEARLRCSPMKGHSHVYWYRQLPEEGLKFMVYLQKENIIDESGMPKERFSAEFPKEGPSILRIQQVVRGDSAAYFCASSPAGEPLYGYTFGSGTRLTVV.

The V gene is TRBV5-1, the J gene TRBJ1-2; 7 bases fit TRBD1. From germline, CDR1 is SGHRS and CDR2 YFSETQ. This CDR3 contains 15 residues. V shed 4 bases and J 5 bases; nucleotides not matched to a gene: 11. DNA of the CDR3: TGCGCCAGCAGCGGGGGGACAGCGAAAGAATATGGCTACACCTTC. It encodes CASSGGTAKEYGYTF. The whole variable domain, remainder taken from reference TRBV5-1 and TRBJ1-2, is KAGVTQTPRYLIKTRGQQVTLSCSPISGHRSVSWYQQTPGQGLQFLFEYFSETQRNKGNFPGRFSGRQFSNSRSEMNVSTLELGDSALYLCASSGGTAKEYGYTFGSGTRLTVV.

This chain connects TRBV27 to TRBJ2-1; D is perhaps TRBD2 (6 bases). The V end was cut by 5 bases, the J end by 0 bases, with 17 bases between. This CDR3 spans 17 amino acids. Germline V gene data show CDR1 as MNHEY and CDR2 as SMNVEV (reference sequence). CDR3 residues: CASSGDLAPSSYNEQFF. Written as DNA, the CDR3 is TGTGCCAGCAGTGGGGATCTAGCGCCGAGCTCCTACAATGAGCAGTTCTTC.

This chain links TRBV10-3 with TRBJ2-6; a weak D match, TRBD2 (7 bases). Per germline, CDR1 ENHRY and CDR2 SYGVKD. This CDR3 has 17 residues. V lost 8 bases and J lost 0, with 17 bases in between. The CDR3 reads CAIGRGGVSSGANVLTF. CDR3 coding DNA: TGTGCCATCGGGAGGGGGGGAGTGAGCTCTGGGGCCAACGTCCTGACTTTC.

The CDR3 DNA sequence: TGTGCCAGCGGTAACAGGGGAGGGAACACTGAAGCTTTCTTT. It translates to CASGNRGGNTEAFF. The chain links TRBV27 to TRBJ1-1; 7 bases map to TRBD1. V gave up 8 bases and J gave up 1 base; unmatched junction bases: 7. Germline CDR1 and CDR2: MNHEY and SMNVEV (reference sequence). The CDR3 is 14 residues long.

The CDR3 region is CASSSEGLVRTETQYF. CDR3 sequence (DNA): TGCGCCAGCAGCTCCGAGGGACTGGTAAGAACGGAGACCCAGTACTTC. This chain links TRBV5-1 with TRBJ2-5; D possibly corresponds to TRBD2 (6 bases). Germline values: CDR1 SGHRS, CDR2 YFSETQ. The length of the CDR3 is 16 residues. V lost 3 bases and J 5 bases, leaving 20 bases between the germline ends.

The chain combines TRBV30 with TRBJ2-5; D possibly corresponds to TRBD2 (5 bases). The CDR3 contains 13 residues. Germline CDR1 and CDR2: GTSNPN and SVGIG (reference sequence). V was cut by 0 bases and J by 4 bases, with 9 bases left in between. CDR3 sequence: CAWSVHRGETQYF. In DNA form, the CDR3 reads TGTGCCTGGAGTGTACATCGGGGAGAGACCCAGTACTTC.

CDR3 in DNA: TGTGCCACCAGCTGGGAACGGACAGAAAATTCACCCCTCCACTTT. This codes for CATSWERTENSPLHF. The rearrangement uses TRBV15 and TRBJ1-6, with D perhaps TRBD1 (6 bases). CDR3 length equals 15 residues. V was pared by 5 bases and J by 7 bases, with 15 bases between. From germline, CDR1 is LNHNV and CDR2 YYDKDF (reference sequence).

V gene TRBV7-9 combines with J gene TRBJ1-2; TRBD1 might be the D (6 bases). CDR1 and CDR2 from the germline V gene are SEHNR and FQNEAQ (reference sequence). Trimming cost V 4 bases and J 7 bases, with 16 bases left between them. CDR3 length equals 14 residues. The CDR3 here is CASSSGTQTSGYTF. The CDR3 bases are TGTGCCAGCAGCTCCGGGACACAGACTTCTGGCTACACCTTC.

This rearrangement joins TRBV4-1 to TRBJ1-2, with D maybe TRBD1 (6 bases). CDR1 and CDR2 (germline): MGHRA, YSYEKL. The CDR3 spans 15 residues. V was cut by 5 bases and J by 5 bases, with 18 bases left in between. The CDR3 sequence is CASSDRTERGYGYTF. CDR3 in DNA: TGCGCCAGCAGCGACAGGACAGAGCGCGGGTATGGCTACACCTTC.

The chain recombines TRBV30 with TRBJ2-1, with 8 bases identical to TRBD1. Germline CDR1 reads GTSNPN; CDR2 reads SVGIG (reference sequence). After removal of 7 bases from V and 6 bases from J, the junction contained 8 bases not matched to a gene. The CDR3 totals 13 residues. CDR3 region: CASTGEKGNEQFF. DNA of the CDR3: TGTGCCTCGACAGGGGAAAAGGGCAATGAGCAGTTCTTC.

J is TRBJ2-3 and V is TRBV7-9, with D possibly TRBD1 on 5 matching bases. Looked up from germline, CDR1 is SEHNR and CDR2 is FQNEAQ (reference sequence). The CDR3 totals 14 residues. V dropped 1 base and J dropped 4 bases, with 9 bases sitting between them. CDR3 amino acids: CASSLDRQSDTQYF. DNA for the CDR3: TGTGCCAGCAGCTTAGACAGGCAGTCAGATACGCAGTATTTT.

The rearrangement joins TRBV6-5 to TRBJ2-3; 9 positions agree with TRBD1. Germline trimming cut 1 base from V and 5 bases from J; bases unmatched to any gene: 4. In germline, CDR1 is MNHEY, CDR2 SVGAGI. The CDR3 sequence is 15 residues long. The CDR3 loop reads CASSYLDRGGDTQYF. CDR3 coding DNA: TGTGCCAGCAGTTACTTGGACAGGGGAGGAGATACGCAGTATTTT.

A remark on this clone: The sample holds other DNA sequences that translate to the same CDR3. The chain joins TRBV2 to TRBJ1-1, with 11 bases that match TRBD1. V was pared by 6 bases and J by 5 bases, with 2 bases of the junction left unmatched. The CDR3 length is 13 residues. CDR1 and CDR2 from the germline V gene are SNHLY and FYNNEI. CDR3 in amino acids: CASRGQGATEAFF. CDR3 bases: TGTGCCAGCAGAGGACAGGGGGCTACTGAAGCTTTCTTT. Complete variable domain (other parts from reference TRBV2 and TRBJ1-1): EPEVTQTPSHQVTQMGQEVILRCVPISNHLYFYWYRQILGQKVEFLVSFYNNEISEKSEIFDDQFSVERPDGSNFTLKIRSTKLEDSAMYFCASRGQGATEAFFGQGTRLTVV.

The gene calls are TRBV28 and TRBJ1-4, with 9 bases fitting TRBD1. The CDR3 covers 14 residues. Per the germline V gene, CDR1 is MDHEN and CDR2 is SYDVKM. V was clipped by 8 bases and J by 7 bases; unmatched bases: 8. CDR3 coding DNA: TGTGCCAGCGGACACAGGGGGCGGGGTGAAAAACTGTTTTTT. It specifies CASGHRGRGEKLFF.

V usage is TRBV5-4 and J usage is TRBJ2-3; 13 bases map to TRBD2. Germline V lookup: CDR1 SGHNT, CDR2 YYREEE (reference sequence). The CDR3 loop spans 17 amino acids. With V trimmed by 4 bases and J by 4 bases, 9 bases remained unmatched. Here the CDR3 DNA reads TGTGCCAGCAGCGTCACTAGCGGGGGGGCCAACCCAGATACGCAGTATTTT. As protein: CASSVTSGGANPDTQYF.

The chain combines TRBV30 with TRBJ1-5; D is unclear. Germline V gene data show CDR1 as GTSNPN and CDR2 as SVGIG (reference sequence). The CDR3 consists of 14 residues. The V end lost 1 base, the J end lost 0 bases, and 7 bases lay between the germline ends. CDR3 residues: CAWSDSNSNQPQHF. The CDR3 coding sequence is TGTGCCTGGAGTGACAGTAATAGCAATCAGCCCCAGCATTTT.

This clone was detected ten times or more. The rearrangement links TRBV5-1 to TRBJ2-7; 9 bases map to TRBD1. Germline CDR1 is SGHRS and CDR2 is YFSETQ. Trimming cost V 1 base and J 6 bases; bases outside gene matches: 8. The CDR3 is 15 amino acids. In DNA, the CDR3 is TGCGCCAGCAGCTTGTACGAGGACAGGGGACCCGAGCAGTACTTC. Its translation: CASSLYEDRGPEQYF.

The chain joins TRBV4-1 to TRBJ2-7, with D uncertain. V lost 3 bases to trimming and J lost 3 bases, with 12 bases between them. The CDR3 is 14 amino acids. Germline CDR1 MGHRA, CDR2 YSYEKL. CDR3 sequence reads: CASSQLRYGYEQYF. CDR3 nucleotide sequence: TGCGCCAGCAGCCAGCTACGTTATGGCTACGAGCAGTACTTC.

The genes are TRBV30 and TRBJ2-1; the match to TRBD2 covers 7 bases. The CDR3 extends over 13 amino acids. The V gene end was trimmed by 7 bases and the J gene end by 3 bases; junction bases not matched to a gene: 6. Per the germline V gene, CDR1 is GTSNPN and CDR2 is SVGIG (reference sequence). CDR3 residues: CALTSAHYNEQFF. The DNA for the CDR3 is TGTGCCTTAACTAGCGCCCACTACAATGAGCAGTTCTTC.

The chain recombines TRBV11-2 with TRBJ1-1; D call uncertain. This CDR3 region has 15 residues. Germline V gene data show CDR1 as SGHAT and CDR2 as FQNNGV. The ends were cut back, 5 bases at V and 1 base at J, with 14 bases in the middle. The CDR3 here is CASSEGRLSNTEAFF. The CDR3 nucleotides are TGTGCCAGCAGCGAGGGCCGACTATCGAACACTGAAGCTTTCTTT.

The rearrangement links TRBV19 to TRBJ1-3; tentative D call: TRBD1 (6 bases). CDR1 is LNHDA and CDR2 is SQIVND in the germline V gene (reference sequence). This CDR3 is built from 13 residues. Trimming left V 5 bases short and J 4 bases short, with 9 bases between. The CDR3 coding sequence is TGTGCCAGTAGTCGGGACAAGGGAAACACCATATATTTT. It is translated as CASSRDKGNTIYF.

As concerns this clone: This sample includes further DNA sequences coding for the same CDR3. The rearrangement uses TRBV28 and TRBJ2-7; TRBD2 is a possible D gene (5 bases). This CDR3 spans 11 amino acids. Germline V gene sequence: CDR1 MDHEN, CDR2 SYDVKM. Trimming pared 5 bases from V and 4 bases from J, leaving 6 bases between. The CDR3 DNA reads as TGTGCCAGCAGTCGGGGTTACGAGCAGTACTTC. Its translation: CASSRGYEQYF.

The chain has TRBV5-4 and TRBJ2-3; 10 bases map to TRBD2. Trimming at V came to 0 bases and at J to 0 bases, leaving 7 bases not matched to a gene. The CDR3 is 18 residues long. Germline CDR1 and CDR2: SGHNT and YYREEE (reference sequence). The CDR3: CASSLDLAGAASTDTQYF. Here the CDR3 DNA reads TGTGCCAGCAGCTTGGATCTAGCGGGGGCCGCTAGCACAGATACGCAGTATTTT.

The chain uses TRBV7-8 and TRBJ2-7, with D possibly TRBD2 on 6 matching bases. CDR1 SGHVS and CDR2 FQNEAQ come from the germline V gene. The length of the CDR3 is 16 residues. With 4 bases removed from V and 0 bases from J, the gap between germline ends came to 16 bases. CDR3 sequence (DNA): TGTGCCAGCAGCTCCCAGCGGGCACCGTACTCCTACGAGCAGTACTTC. This sequence encodes CASSSQRAPYSYEQYF.

The J gene is TRBJ1-4, the V gene TRBV14; 8 nucleotides align to TRBD1. This CDR3 is built from 15 residues. After removal of 3 bases from V and 7 bases from J, the junction contained 7 bases not matched to a gene. Germline CDR1 SGHDN, CDR2 FVKESK. The CDR3 DNA reads TGTGCCAGCAGCCAGAGGACAGGGAGCGGTGAAAAACTGTTTTTT. It specifies CASSQRTGSGEKLFF.

V and J are TRBV6-5 and TRBJ2-7; 7 bases map to TRBD1. Trimming took 4 bases from V and 2 from J; bases not matched to a gene: 2. This CDR3 has 13 residues. In germline, CDR1 is MNHEY, CDR2 SVGAGI. The chain's CDR3 is CASSSDRTYEQYF. The CDR3 DNA is TGTGCCAGCAGTTCGGACAGGACCTACGAGCAGTACTTC.

DNA of the CDR3: TGTGCCAGCACGCGTCAGGGGGCCAGCACAGATACGCAGTATTTT. Protein product: CASTRQGASTDTQYF. The chain employs TRBV11-2 and TRBJ2-3; 8 bases align to TRBD1. V was clipped by 7 bases and J by 0 bases; unmatched bases: 6. The V gene's germline CDR1 is SGHAT and CDR2 FQNNGV. The CDR3 is made up of 15 amino acids. The entire variable domain, with the rest obtained from reference TRBV11-2 and TRBJ2-3, is as follows: EAGVAQSPRYKIIEKRQSVAFWCNPISGHATLYWYQQILGQGPKLLIQFQNNGVVDDSQLPKDRFSAERLKGVDSTLKIQPAKLEDSAVYLCASTRQGASTDTQYFGPGTRLTVL.

The chain uses TRBV18 and TRBJ2-7; 9 nucleotides line up with TRBD2. V was clipped by 8 bases and J by 4 bases; unmatched bases: 9. The CDR3 is made up of 14 amino acids. The V gene's germline CDR1 is KGHSH and CDR2 LQKENI. CDR3 loop: CASNSGTSSYEQYF. The CDR3 nucleotides are TGTGCCAGCAATTCCGGGACTAGCAGTTACGAGCAGTACTTC. Variable domain in full (rest from reference TRBV18 and TRBJ2-7): NAGVMQNPRHLVRRRGQEARLRCSPMKGHSHVYWYRQLPEEGLKFMVYLQKENIIDESGMPKERFSAEFPKEGPSILRIQQVVRGDSAAYFCASNSGTSSYEQYFGPGTRLTVT.

The chain uses TRBV21-1 and TRBJ1-1. TRBV21-1 is a pseudogene segment. The CDR3 contains 12 residues. The chain's CDR3 is CASSKGGTEAFF. CDR3 bases: TGTGCCAGCAGCAAAGGAGGAACTGAAGCTTTCTTT.

This clone was seen only a few times. This sequence joins TRBV7-2 and TRBJ1-5; 7 bases are shared with TRBD1. CDR1 is SGHTA, CDR2 FQGNSA, per germline. V shed 5 bases and J 0 bases; nucleotides not matched to a gene: 10. The CDR3 contains 17 residues. CDR3 DNA sequence: TGTGCCAGCAGCCCTTCGACAGGGTTTTATAGCAATCAGCCCCAGCATTTT. It translates to CASSPSTGFYSNQPQHF.

The V call is TRBV3-1 (or the pseudogene TRBV3-2), the J call TRBJ2-3, with D perhaps TRBD1 (6 bases). The length of the CDR3 is 14 residues. Trimming took off 4 bases at V and 2 bases at J, with 10 bases between the two ends. Looked up from germline, CDR1 is LGHDT and CDR2 is YNNKEL (reference sequence). The CDR3 nucleotides read TGTGCCAGCAGCCCTCAGGGGACCACAGATACGCAGTATTTT. This translates into CASSPQGTTDTQYF.